This T cell receptor (beta chain) was sequenced for a study of blood T cell repertoires in COVID-19. In the study overall: Donors in the United States, Italy and Spain gave samples during acute or convalescent COVID-19. T cells, B-cell-depleted T cells, or PBMCs provided the cDNA or gDNA that served as material.

Trimming stripped 5 bases from V and 5 bases from J, with 13 bases between. The CDR3 runs 15 residues. Germline assignment: CDR1 MNHEY and CDR2 SVGAGI. The data were produced by immunoSEQ multiplex PCR, yet TCRdb's version contains in-frame clones alone and is incomplete. The table shows 150,000 or so clones, with around 93% occurring only once. The specimen sequenced was peripheral blood. This sequence joins TRBV6-5 and TRBJ1-6, with TRBD1 as a possible D gene (5 bases). The source of this sequence is a woman aged 45-65 years with acute or convalescent COVID-19. CDR3 coding DNA: TGTGCCAGCAGTCTTGTAGGGACTAATAATTCACCCCTCCACTTT. This sequence encodes CASSLVGTNNSPLHF.